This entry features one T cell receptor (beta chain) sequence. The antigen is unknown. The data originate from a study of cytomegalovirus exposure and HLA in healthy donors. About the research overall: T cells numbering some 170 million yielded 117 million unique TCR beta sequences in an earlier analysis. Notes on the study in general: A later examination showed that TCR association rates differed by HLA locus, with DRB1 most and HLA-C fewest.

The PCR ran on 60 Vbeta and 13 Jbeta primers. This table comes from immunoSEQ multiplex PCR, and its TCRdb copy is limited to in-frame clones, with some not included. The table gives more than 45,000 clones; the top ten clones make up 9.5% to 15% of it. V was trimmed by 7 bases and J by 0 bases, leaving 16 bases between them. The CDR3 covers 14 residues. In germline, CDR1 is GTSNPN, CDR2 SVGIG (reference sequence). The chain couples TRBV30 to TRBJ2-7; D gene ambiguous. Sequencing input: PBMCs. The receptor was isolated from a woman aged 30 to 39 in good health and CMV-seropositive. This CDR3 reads CASSLYSPSYEQYF. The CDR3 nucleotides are TGTGCCTCATCTTTGTACTCTCCCTCCTACGAGCAGTACTTC.